The source of this T cell receptor beta chain is a study of PD-1 blockade in classical Hodgkin lymphoma (dated by TCRdb to between 2020 and 2021). Regarding the study in general: Nivolumab dosing was 3 mg/kg intravenously every 2 weeks, continuing until either disease progression or unacceptable toxicity. The study used TCR beta sequencing and CyTOF to define a peripheral blood immune signature of response to PD-1 blockade in classical Hodgkin lymphoma.

Genomic DNA was isolated using the Qiagen DNeasy kit from unsorted PBMCs as well as from negatively selected CD4+ and CD8+ fractions. Amplification of TCR beta CDR3 regions was done by immunoSEQ multiplex PCR with primers that anneal to V and J segments. A synthetic immune receptor repertoire was used to minimize amplification bias, and remaining bias was computationally removed after sequencing. In the authors' own workflow: Repertoire diversity was quantified as the Shannon entropy index using custom Python scripts. Unsorted, CD4+ and CD8+ repertoires were examined separately, except in combined analyses, for which CD4+ and CD8+ sequences were merged in silico. A clone was considered expanded if an increase in frequency of at least 2-fold after treatment relative to C1D1 was found, and a pseudocount of 0.5 was applied to clones undetected at baseline. Singleton clones were defined as clones with 0 or 1 copy at C1D1, and non-singleton clones were defined as clones with 2 or more copies. Clones expanded in unsorted samples were annotated as CD4+, CD8+ or unknown by matching protein sequences in sorted samples from the same patient. Wilcoxon tests on paired samples were used to test diversity changes from C1D1 to C4D1. The immuneACCESS repertoire file appears here via TCRdb, limited to in-frame rearrangements. These files lack a portion of the clones; in checked studies, under half of the deficit traces to unresolved V genes, and the cause of the others is not known. The DNA was the basis for D and trimming; V, J and clone size are from that table. This sample is represented by about 30,000 clones; 70% to 75% of them were singletons. More than 2.5% of the sample lies in the top ten.

With regard to this clone: This receptor's antigen is unknown. One base away there is no much larger clone; base qualities are not given.

The intended sense of this specimen's time point label: cycle 2 day 1 (C2D1) of nivolumab. Relapse after autologous stem cell transplantation had occurred in all trial patients, and cohorts A, B and C were distinguished by prior brentuximab vedotin exposure. The trial cohort comprised approximately 55 patients with relapsed/refractory classical Hodgkin lymphoma whose best overall responses were complete response, partial response or progressive disease. Trial patients were treated with single-agent nivolumab in the multi-cohort phase II CheckMate 205 trial. Best overall response was determined by an independent review committee according to the 2007 International Working Group response criteria. Trial PBMCs were obtained immediately prior to nivolumab initiation (C1D1) and on therapy at cycle 2 day 1 and cycle 4 day 1. Peripheral blood was collected in 8 mL Vacutainer Cell Preparation Tubes, from which PBMCs were isolated by centrifugation and then cryopreserved.

Summary of the overall study and its limitations: By C4D1, a significant rise was seen in CD4+ TCR diversity but not in CD8+ TCR diversity (p=0.0027 vs p=0.16), and the rise was most apparent among complete responders (p=0.02). Lower diversity was observed in patients in whom nivolumab was started less than 1 year after ASCT, and these patients were excluded from later analyses so that confounding by immune reconstitution would be avoided. The study covered only a single clinical trial cohort, and the causes of the repertoire differences, possibly disease activity or prior therapy, were still not defined. Baseline diversity similar to that of newly diagnosed patients was observed in trial patients achieving complete response, whereas significantly lower diversity was observed in partial responders and progressors. Baseline TCR diversity was reported to be lower in newly diagnosed patients than in healthy donors and to be lower still in relapsed/refractory patients.

Trimming takes 6 bases off V and 6 bases off J; junction bases not matched to a gene: 6. The CDR3 contains 13 residues, cysteine and phenylalanine counted. Only the CDR3 DNA stays, 39 bases, in frame from base 1. The germline V gene (reference sequence) sets CDR1 to PRHDT and CDR2 to FYEKMQ. Rearrangement joined TRBV13 to TRBJ1-2, and TRBD1 matches 8 of the central bases. Sequences were derived from peripheral blood mononuclear cells (PBMCs), sampled before the second cycle of nivolumab. The source is a human donor with classical Hodgkin lymphoma. CDR3 region: CASSRPTGDGYTF. In nucleotides, the sequence is TGTGCCAGCAGTCGACCGACAGGGGATGGCTACACCTTC.